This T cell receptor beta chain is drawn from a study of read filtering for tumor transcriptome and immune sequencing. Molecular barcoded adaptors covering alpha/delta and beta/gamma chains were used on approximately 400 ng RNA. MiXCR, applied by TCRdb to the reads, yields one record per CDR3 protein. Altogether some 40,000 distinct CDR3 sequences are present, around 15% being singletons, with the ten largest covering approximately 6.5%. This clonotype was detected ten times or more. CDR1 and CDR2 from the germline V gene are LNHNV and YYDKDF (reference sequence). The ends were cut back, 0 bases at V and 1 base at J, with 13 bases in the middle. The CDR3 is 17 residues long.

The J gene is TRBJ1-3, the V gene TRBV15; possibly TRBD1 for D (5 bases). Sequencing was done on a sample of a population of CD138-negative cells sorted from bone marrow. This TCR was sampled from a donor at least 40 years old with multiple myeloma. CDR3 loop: CATSRERWGRSGNTIYF. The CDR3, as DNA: TGTGCCACCAGCAGAGAGCGGTGGGGGAGGTCTGGAAACACCATATATTTT.